Listed here is a single T cell receptor beta chain. This cohort consisted of healthy bone marrow donors. It was with 60 Vbeta and 13 Jbeta primers that the PCR ran. TCRdb's copy holds only in-frame clones and misses some; the assay was immunoSEQ multiplex PCR. The sample holds 120,000 or so clones, 75% to 90% seen once. The record originates from a study of cytomegalovirus exposure and HLA in healthy donors. This CDR3 region has 16 residues. The sequenced sample consisted of PBMCs. This TCR was recovered from a man aged 40-50 years in good health and CMV-seronegative. V gene TRBV21-1 combines with J gene TRBJ2-1; TRBD1 is the table's D call and was not checked against the DNA. TRBV21-1 constitutes a pseudogene. The CDR3 nucleotides are TGTGCCAGCAGCAAAGGGAGGGGGCAAGTGAAGGATGAGCAGTTCTTC. The encoded protein is CASSKGRGQVKDEQFF.